The 19 T cell receptor beta chains presented below share a single source sample, sequenced in a study of T cell responses to AZD1222 COVID-19 vaccine. Sequencing was performed with immunoSEQ multiplex PCR; in TCRdb, only in-frame clones are kept and a portion is missing. This table has around 180,000 clones, more than 80% appearing once. The source was peripheral blood, collected on day 0 of AZD1222 vaccination. The receptor set was obtained from an adult in good health.

The V call is TRBV7-9, the J call TRBJ1-3; D remains unclear. Germline CDR1 reads SEHNR; CDR2 reads FQNEAQ (reference sequence). The V and J ends lost 0 bases and 0 bases respectively, with 6 bases between them. This CDR3 has 15 amino acids. CDR3 nucleotide sequence: TGTGCCAGCAGCTTAGCGGATGTCTCTGGAAACACCATATATTTT. Translated, it gives CASSLADVSGNTIYF.

The V gene is TRBV2, the J gene TRBJ1-5; D might be TRBD1 (6 bases). The V gene lost 2 bases and the J gene lost 6 bases, with 11 bases spanning the gap. CDR3 length: 14 amino acids. The germline V gene encodes CDR1 SNHLY and CDR2 FYNNEI. In DNA, the CDR3 is TGTGCCAGCAGTGAATTAGGGGGGTTTCAGCCCCAGCATTTT. This sequence encodes CASSELGGFQPQHF.

V is TRBV9 and J is TRBJ1-4; D not resolved. CDR3 length: 14 amino acids. V lost 0 bases, J lost 5 bases, and 8 bases lay in between. Germline V gene data show CDR1 as SGDLS and CDR2 as YYNGEE. The CDR3 loop is CASSVDVGNEKLFF. In DNA, the CDR3 is TGTGCCAGCAGCGTAGATGTCGGGAATGAAAAACTGTTTTTT.

The rearrangement uses TRBV30 and TRBJ2-7; TRBD2 agrees at 8 bases. Per the germline V gene, CDR1 is GTSNPN and CDR2 is SVGIG (reference sequence). The J segment lost 2 bases and the V segment lost 2 bases, leaving 8 bases of the junction unmatched. CDR3 length: 15 amino acids. DNA for the CDR3: TGTGCCTGGAGTAATGTAGCGGGATTAACCTACGAGCAGTACTTC. Translating gives CAWSNVAGLTYEQYF.

The chain uses TRBV7-2 and TRBJ1-2; D might be TRBD1 (6 bases). The CDR3 is 18 amino acids. The germline V gene encodes CDR1 SGHTA and CDR2 FQGNSA. V lost 0 bases and J lost 0, with 17 bases in between. DNA for the CDR3: TGTGCCAGCAGCTTAGCGTTATGGGGCAGGGGAGCTAACTATGGCTACACCTTC. It is translated as CASSLALWGRGANYGYTF.

The rearrangement links TRBV19 to TRBJ1-2, with D uncertain. The CDR3 sequence is 13 residues long. In germline, CDR1 is LNHDA, CDR2 SQIVND (reference sequence). Trimming stripped 6 bases from V and 1 base from J, with 9 bases between. CDR3 amino acids: CASRRTGNYGYTF. CDR3 DNA sequence: TGTGCCAGTAGAAGGACCGGTAACTATGGCTACACCTTC.

This clone appeared a few times. The chain recombines TRBV29-1 with TRBJ1-3; D remains unclear. The CDR3 extends over 12 amino acids. The germline gives CDR1 SQVTM, CDR2 ANQGSEA. With 7 bases removed from V and 0 bases from J, the gap between germline ends came to 7 bases. The CDR3 reads CSGASSGNTIYF. The CDR3 DNA reads TGCAGCGGGGCGAGCTCTGGAAACACCATATATTTT. Full variable domain (remainder filled in from reference TRBV29-1 and TRBJ1-3): SAVISQKPSRDICQRGTSLTIQCQVDSQVTMMFWYRQQPGQSLTLIATANQGSEATYESGFVIDKFPISRPNLTFSTLTVSNMSPEDSSIYLCSGASSGNTIYFGEGSWLTVV.

The chain has TRBV20-1 and TRBJ2-3; TRBD1 or TRBD2 may be the D gene (6 bases each). The CDR3 extends over 14 amino acids. Germline V gene sequence: CDR1 DFQATT, CDR2 SNEGSKA (reference sequence). Trimming removed 3 bases at V and 4 bases at J, with 14 bases between. The CDR3 nucleotides are TGCAGTGCTAGTTCCGGGGGCCGCGCAGATACGCAGTATTTT. Protein product: CSASSGGRADTQYF.

The chain employs TRBV5-1 and TRBJ1-5, with TRBD1 matching 8 bases. This CDR3 is 14 amino acids long. Trimming took 4 bases from V and 5 from J; bases not matched to a gene: 5. Germline V gene sequence: CDR1 SGHRS, CDR2 YFSETQ. The CDR3 is CASSLSGGDQPQHF. The CDR3, as DNA: TGCGCCAGCAGCCTATCAGGGGGCGATCAGCCCCAGCATTTT.

CDR3 sequence reads: CASSLFGGGANTGELFF. The CDR3 DNA is TGTGCCAGTAGTCTCTTCGGGGGGGGTGCGAACACCGGGGAGCTGTTTTTT. The chain links TRBV19 to TRBJ2-2; 8 bases match TRBD2. Losses at the gene ends were 5 bases for V and 0 bases for J; bases not matched to a gene: 8. This CDR3 contains 17 residues. Looked up from germline, CDR1 is LNHDA and CDR2 is SQIVND (reference sequence).

The rearrangement uses TRBV7-9 and TRBJ2-2; a possible D gene is TRBD2 (6 bases). The CDR3 has 15 residues. Per the germline V gene, CDR1 is SEHNR and CDR2 is FQNEAQ (reference sequence). V lost 2 bases, J lost 1 base, and 8 bases lay in between. In DNA, the CDR3 is TGTGCCAGCAGCTTAATGGGAGGGAACACCGGGGAGCTGTTTTTT. Encoded protein: CASSLMGGNTGELFF.

This clone was observed once. J is TRBJ2-3 and V is TRBV7-9; D may be TRBD1 (5 bases). The CDR3 runs 16 residues. Germline V gene sequence: CDR1 SEHNR, CDR2 FQNEAQ (reference sequence). The ends were cut back, 4 bases at V and 2 bases at J, with 16 bases in the middle. The CDR3 region is CASSSLRQFLTDTQYF. The CDR3 DNA reads TGTGCCAGCAGCTCCCTTAGACAGTTTCTCACAGATACGCAGTATTTT.

The chain combines TRBV6-4 with TRBJ1-6, with D unclear. The germline V and J ends were trimmed by 8 bases and 10 bases, with 15 bases remaining between them. From germline, CDR1 is MRHNA and CDR2 SNTAGT. The CDR3 sequence is 13 residues long. The CDR3 loop reads CASGEGVRSPLHF. As DNA, the CDR3 is TGTGCCAGCGGCGAAGGAGTAAGGTCACCCCTCCACTTT.

The V call is TRBV7-2, the J call TRBJ2-7; TRBD2 is a possible D gene (6 bases). Germline-derived CDR1 and CDR2 are SGHTA and FQGNSA. CDR3 length equals 14 residues. Trimming removed 1 base from V and 4 bases from J, with 11 bases in between. The CDR3 here is CASSLVGGNYEQYF. Written as DNA, the CDR3 is TGTGCCAGCAGCTTAGTCGGAGGGAATTACGAGCAGTACTTC. The whole variable domain, remainder taken from reference TRBV7-2 and TRBJ2-7, is GAGVSQSPSNKVTEKGKDVELRCDPISGHTALYWYRQSLGQGLEFLIYFQGNSAPDKSGLPSDRFSAERTGGSVSTLTIQRTQQEDSAVYLCASSLVGGNYEQYFGPGTRLTVT.

The chain joins TRBV5-4 to TRBJ1-1; D not certain. The ends were cut back, 0 bases at V and 4 bases at J, with 7 bases in the middle. Germline values: CDR1 SGHNT, CDR2 YYREEE (reference sequence). The CDR3 sequence is 13 residues long. CDR3: CASSLEMATEAFF. The CDR3 DNA sequence: TGTGCCAGCAGCTTGGAAATGGCCACTGAAGCTTTCTTT. The complete variable domain, with remaining parts taken from reference TRBV5-4 and TRBJ1-1, reads ETGVTQSPTHLIKTRGQQVTLRCSSQSGHNTVSWYQQALGQGPQFIFQYYREEENGRGNFPPRFSGLQFPNYSSELNVNALELDDSALYLCASSLEMATEAFFGQGTRLTVV.

The rearrangement links TRBV6-4 to TRBJ1-5, with a tentative D call TRBD1 (5 bases). The CDR3 has 14 residues. The germline V gene has CDR1 MRHNA and CDR2 SNTAGT. V was clipped by 10 bases and J by 2 bases, with 15 bases between them. For the CDR3, the DNA is TGTGCCACCCGCCGGGGGAGTGGCAATCAGCCCCAGCATTTT. This gives the protein CATRRGSGNQPQHF.

The chain combines TRBV18 with TRBJ2-2, with D perhaps matching TRBD1 or TRBD2 (5 bases each). The CDR3 extends over 14 amino acids. Trimming took 3 bases from V and 7 from J, leaving 12 bases between them. Germline CDR1 reads KGHSH; CDR2 reads LQKENI. CDR3 in amino acids: CASSPGTKYGELFF. The CDR3 DNA reads TGTGCCAGCTCACCCGGGACCAAATACGGGGAGCTGTTTTTT.

This rearrangement joins TRBV5-1 to TRBJ2-6; 11 bases are a match to TRBD2. The CDR3 is 19 amino acids. The V segment lost 5 bases and the J segment 0 bases; nucleotides outside the gene matches: 10. The germline V gene encodes CDR1 SGHRS and CDR2 YFSETQ. DNA of the CDR3: TGCGCCAGCAGGCTAGCGGGGGGCCCTATTACCTCTGGGGCCAACGTCCTGACTTTC. It encodes CASRLAGGPITSGANVLTF. Complete variable domain (other parts from reference TRBV5-1 and TRBJ2-6): KAGVTQTPRYLIKTRGQQVTLSCSPISGHRSVSWYQQTPGQGLQFLFEYFSETQRNKGNFPGRFSGRQFSNSRSEMNVSTLELGDSALYLCASRLAGGPITSGANVLTFGAGSRLTVL.

The rearrangement uses TRBV7-2 and TRBJ2-1, with D possibly matching TRBD2 (8 bases). CDR3 length: 15 residues. Germline V gene data show CDR1 as SGHTA and CDR2 as FQGNSA. Between the trimmed V and J ends, which lost 3 bases and 8 bases, there was a span of 17 bases. The CDR3 reads CASSLTGGGWDEQFF. The CDR3 DNA sequence: TGTGCCAGCAGCTTGACGGGAGGGGGCTGGGATGAGCAGTTCTTC.